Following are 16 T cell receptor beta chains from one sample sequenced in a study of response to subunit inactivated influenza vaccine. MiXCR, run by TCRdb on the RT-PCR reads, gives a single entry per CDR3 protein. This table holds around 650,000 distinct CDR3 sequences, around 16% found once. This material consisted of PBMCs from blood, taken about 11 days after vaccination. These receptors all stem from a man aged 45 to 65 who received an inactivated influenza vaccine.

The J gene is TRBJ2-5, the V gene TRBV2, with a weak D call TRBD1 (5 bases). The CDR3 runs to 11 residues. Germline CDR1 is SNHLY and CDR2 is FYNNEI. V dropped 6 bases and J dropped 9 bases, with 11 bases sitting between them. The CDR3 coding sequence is TGTGCCAGCAGCGGTATAGGGGCCCAGTACTTC. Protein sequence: CASSGIGAQYF.

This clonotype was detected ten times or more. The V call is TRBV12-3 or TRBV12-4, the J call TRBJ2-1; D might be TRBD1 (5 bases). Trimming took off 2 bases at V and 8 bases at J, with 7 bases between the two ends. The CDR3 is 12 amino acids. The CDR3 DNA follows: TGTGCCAGCAGTTTATGGGGCGATGAGCAGTTCTTC. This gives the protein CASSLWGDEQFF.

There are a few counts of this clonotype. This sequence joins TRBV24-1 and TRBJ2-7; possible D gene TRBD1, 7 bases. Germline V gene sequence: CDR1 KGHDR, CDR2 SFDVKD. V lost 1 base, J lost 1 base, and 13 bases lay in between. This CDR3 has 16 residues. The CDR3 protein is CATSDLNQGGSYEQYF. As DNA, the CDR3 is TGTGCCACCAGTGATTTAAATCAGGGGGGATCCTACGAGCAGTACTTC.

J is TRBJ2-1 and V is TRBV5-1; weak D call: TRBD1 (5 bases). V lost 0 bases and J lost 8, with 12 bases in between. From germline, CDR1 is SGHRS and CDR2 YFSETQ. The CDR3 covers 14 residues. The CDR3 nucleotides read TGCGCCAGCAGCTTGGTGGTACAGGCCCATGAGCAGTTCTTC. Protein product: CASSLVVQAHEQFF.

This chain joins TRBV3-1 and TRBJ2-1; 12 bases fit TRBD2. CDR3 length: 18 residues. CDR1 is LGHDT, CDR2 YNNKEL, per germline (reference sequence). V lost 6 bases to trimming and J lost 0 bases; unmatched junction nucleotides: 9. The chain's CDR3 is CASRPTLAGGSSYNEQFF. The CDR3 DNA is TGTGCCAGCAGACCGACCCTAGCGGGAGGGAGCTCCTACAATGAGCAGTTCTTC.

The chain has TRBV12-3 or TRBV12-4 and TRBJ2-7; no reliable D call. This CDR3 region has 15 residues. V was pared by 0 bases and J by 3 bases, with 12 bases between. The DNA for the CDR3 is TGTGCCAGCAGTTTAGCGCTCACGGCCATCTACGAGCAGTACTTC. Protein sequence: CASSLALTAIYEQYF.

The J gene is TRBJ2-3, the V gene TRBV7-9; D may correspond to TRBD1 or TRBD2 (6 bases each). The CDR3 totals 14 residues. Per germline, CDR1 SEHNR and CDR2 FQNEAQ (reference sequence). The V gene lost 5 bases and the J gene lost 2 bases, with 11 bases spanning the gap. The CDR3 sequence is CASSPGGVTDTQYF. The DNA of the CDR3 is TGTGCCAGCAGCCCCGGGGGCGTCACAGATACGCAGTATTTT. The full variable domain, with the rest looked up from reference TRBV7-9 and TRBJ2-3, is DTGVSQNPRHKITKRGQNVTFRCDPISEHNRLYWYRQTLGQGPEFLTYFQNEAQLEKSRLLSDRFSAERPKGSFSTLEIQRTEQGDSAMYLCASSPGGVTDTQYFGPGTRLTVL.

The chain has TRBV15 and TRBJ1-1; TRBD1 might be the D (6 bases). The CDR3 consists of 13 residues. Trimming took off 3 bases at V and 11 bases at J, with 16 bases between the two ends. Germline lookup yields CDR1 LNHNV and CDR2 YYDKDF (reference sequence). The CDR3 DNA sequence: TGTGCCACCAGCAGCCACCAGGGGAAGGGGGCTTTCTTT. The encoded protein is CATSSHQGKGAFF.

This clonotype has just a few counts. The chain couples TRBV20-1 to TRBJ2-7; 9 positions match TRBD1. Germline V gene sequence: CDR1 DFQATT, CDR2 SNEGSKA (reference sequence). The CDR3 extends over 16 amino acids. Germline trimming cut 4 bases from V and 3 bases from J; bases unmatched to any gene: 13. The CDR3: CSAITGTGFRVYEQYF. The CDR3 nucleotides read TGCAGTGCTATAACCGGGACAGGGTTTAGAGTCTACGAGCAGTACTTC.

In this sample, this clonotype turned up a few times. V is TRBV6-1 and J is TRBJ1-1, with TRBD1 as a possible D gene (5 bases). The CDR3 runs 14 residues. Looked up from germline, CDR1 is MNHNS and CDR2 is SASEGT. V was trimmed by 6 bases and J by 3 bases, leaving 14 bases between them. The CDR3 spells CASRWGEEDTEAFF. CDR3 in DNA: TGTGCCAGCAGGTGGGGGGAGGAGGACACTGAAGCTTTCTTT.

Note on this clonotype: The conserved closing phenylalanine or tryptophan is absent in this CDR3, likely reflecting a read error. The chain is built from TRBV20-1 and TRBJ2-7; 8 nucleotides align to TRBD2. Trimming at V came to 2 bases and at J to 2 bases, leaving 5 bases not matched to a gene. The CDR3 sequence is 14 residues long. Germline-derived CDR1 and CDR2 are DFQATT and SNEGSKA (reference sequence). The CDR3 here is CSARSLAGAYEQYC. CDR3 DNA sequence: TGCAGTGCTAGATCTCTAGCGGGTGCCTACGAGCAGTACTGC.

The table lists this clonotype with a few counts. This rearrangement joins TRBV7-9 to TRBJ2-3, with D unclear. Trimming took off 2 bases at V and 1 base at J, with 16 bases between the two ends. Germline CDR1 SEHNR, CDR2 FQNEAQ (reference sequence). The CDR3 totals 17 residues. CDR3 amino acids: CASSLRRTKSRTDTQYF. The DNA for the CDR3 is TGTGCCAGCAGCTTACGAAGAACGAAGTCGCGCACAGATACGCAGTATTTT.

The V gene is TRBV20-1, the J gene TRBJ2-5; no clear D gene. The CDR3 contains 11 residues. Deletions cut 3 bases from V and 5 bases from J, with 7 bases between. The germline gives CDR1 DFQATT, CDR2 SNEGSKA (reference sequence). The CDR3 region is CSASHTETQYF. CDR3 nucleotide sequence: TGCAGTGCTAGTCATACCGAGACCCAGTACTTC.

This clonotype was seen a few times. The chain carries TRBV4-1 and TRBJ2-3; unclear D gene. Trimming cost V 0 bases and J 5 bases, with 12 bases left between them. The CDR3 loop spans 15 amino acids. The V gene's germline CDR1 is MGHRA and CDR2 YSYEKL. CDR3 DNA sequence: TGCGCCAGCAGCCAAGATGATACAGTTGGAGATACGCAGTATTTT. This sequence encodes CASSQDDTVGDTQYF.

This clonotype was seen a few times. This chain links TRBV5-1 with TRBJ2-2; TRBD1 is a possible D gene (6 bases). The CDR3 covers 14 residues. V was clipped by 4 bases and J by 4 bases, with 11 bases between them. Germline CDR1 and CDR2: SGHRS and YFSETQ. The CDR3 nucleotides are TGCGCCAGCAGCCCCGGACAGTTCACCGGGGAGCTGTTTTTT. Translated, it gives CASSPGQFTGELFF.

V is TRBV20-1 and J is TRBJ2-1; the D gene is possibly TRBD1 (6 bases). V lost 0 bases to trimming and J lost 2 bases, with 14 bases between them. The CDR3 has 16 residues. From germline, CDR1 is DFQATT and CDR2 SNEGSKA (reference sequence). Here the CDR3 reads CSARDWAGEPYNEQFF. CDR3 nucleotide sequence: TGCAGTGCTAGAGATTGGGCAGGGGAACCCTACAATGAGCAGTTCTTC.